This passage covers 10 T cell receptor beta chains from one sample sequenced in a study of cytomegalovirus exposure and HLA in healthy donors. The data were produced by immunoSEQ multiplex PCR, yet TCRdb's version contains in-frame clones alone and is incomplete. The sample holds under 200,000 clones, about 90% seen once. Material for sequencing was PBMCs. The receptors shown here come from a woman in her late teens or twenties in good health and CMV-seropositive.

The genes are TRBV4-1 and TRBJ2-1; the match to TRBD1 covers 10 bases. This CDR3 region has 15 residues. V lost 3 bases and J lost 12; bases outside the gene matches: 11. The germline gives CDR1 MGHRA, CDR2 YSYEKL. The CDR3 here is CASSQAGTGVLGQFF. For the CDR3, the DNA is TGCGCCAGCAGCCAGGCCGGGACAGGGGTTTTGGGGCAGTTCTTC.

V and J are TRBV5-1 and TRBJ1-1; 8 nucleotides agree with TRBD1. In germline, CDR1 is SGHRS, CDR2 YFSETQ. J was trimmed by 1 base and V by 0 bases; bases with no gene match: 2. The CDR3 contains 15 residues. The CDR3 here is CASSLEQGENTEAFF. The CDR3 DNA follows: TGCGCCAGCAGCTTGGAACAGGGGGAGAACACTGAAGCTTTCTTT.

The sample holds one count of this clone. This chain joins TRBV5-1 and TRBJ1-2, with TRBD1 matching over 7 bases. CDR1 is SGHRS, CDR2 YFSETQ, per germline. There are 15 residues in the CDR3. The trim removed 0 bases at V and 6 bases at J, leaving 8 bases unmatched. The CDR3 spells CASSLAGTASNGYTF. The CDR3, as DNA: TGCGCCAGCAGCTTGGCCGGGACAGCCTCTAATGGCTACACCTTC.

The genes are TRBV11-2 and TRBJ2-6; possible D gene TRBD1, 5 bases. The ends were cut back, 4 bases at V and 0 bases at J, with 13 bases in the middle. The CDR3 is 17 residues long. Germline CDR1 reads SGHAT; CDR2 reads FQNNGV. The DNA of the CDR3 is TGTGCCAGCAGCTCCCTGGGGCAGGTCTCTGGGGCCAACGTCCTGACTTTC. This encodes CASSSLGQVSGANVLTF.

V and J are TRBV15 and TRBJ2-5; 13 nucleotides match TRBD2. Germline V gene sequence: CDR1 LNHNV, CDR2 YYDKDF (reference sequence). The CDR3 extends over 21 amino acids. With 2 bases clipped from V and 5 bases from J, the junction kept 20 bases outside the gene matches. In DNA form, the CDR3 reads TGTGCCACCAGCAGATTAAGGACTAGCGGGGGATCATCAAGCTTAGGGGAGACCCAGTACTTC. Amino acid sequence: CATSRLRTSGGSSSLGETQYF.

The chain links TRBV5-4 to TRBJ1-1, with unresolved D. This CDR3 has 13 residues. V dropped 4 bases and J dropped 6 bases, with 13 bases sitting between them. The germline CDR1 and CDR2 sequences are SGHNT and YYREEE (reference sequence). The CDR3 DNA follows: TGTGCCAGCAGCCGCGGAGGGAAGGCTGAAGCTTTCTTT. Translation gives CASSRGGKAEAFF.

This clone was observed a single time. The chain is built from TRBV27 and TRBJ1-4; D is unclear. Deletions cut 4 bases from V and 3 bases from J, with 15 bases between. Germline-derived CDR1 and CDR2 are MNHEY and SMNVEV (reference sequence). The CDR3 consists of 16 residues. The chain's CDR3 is CASSSTQTTPNEKLFF. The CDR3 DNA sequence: TGTGCCAGCAGTTCCACTCAGACAACCCCTAATGAAAAACTGTTTTTT.

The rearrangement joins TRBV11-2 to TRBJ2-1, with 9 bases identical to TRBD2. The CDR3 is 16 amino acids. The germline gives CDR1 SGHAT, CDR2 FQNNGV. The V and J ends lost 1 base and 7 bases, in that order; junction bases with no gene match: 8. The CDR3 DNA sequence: TGTGCCAGCAGCTTAGTTCGGCGGGGGGGAGGTAATGAGCAGTTCTTC. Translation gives CASSLVRRGGGNEQFF.

The CDR3 coding sequence is TGCGCCAGCAGCAATAGCGGGGGACTCCAAGAGACCCAGTACTTC. Protein product: CASSNSGGLQETQYF. V and J are TRBV5-1 and TRBJ2-5; TRBD2 matches at 9 bases. The CDR3 totals 15 residues. V lost 4 bases, J lost 1 base, and 5 bases stayed unmatched. The germline V gene encodes CDR1 SGHRS and CDR2 YFSETQ.

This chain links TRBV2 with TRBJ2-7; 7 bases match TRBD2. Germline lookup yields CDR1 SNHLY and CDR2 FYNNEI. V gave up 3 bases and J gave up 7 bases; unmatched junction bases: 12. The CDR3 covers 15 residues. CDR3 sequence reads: CASSDTGLGAGEQYF. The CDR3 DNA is TGTGCCAGCAGTGATACCGGACTAGGGGCGGGAGAGCAGTACTTC.